What follows describes a single T cell receptor (beta chain). The repertoire was sequenced with immunoSEQ multiplex PCR; TCRdb's copy has only in-frame clones and lacks some. The repertoire has about 50,000 clones, 92% of them found once; the top ten carry nearly 0.4%. The data were obtained in a study of T cell changes during pregnancy in multiple sclerosis. In germline, CDR1 is MNHNS, CDR2 SASEGT. The CDR3 contains 14 residues. Trimming took 6 bases from V and 2 from J, leaving 12 bases between them. The specimen was CD4+ T cells from peripheral blood mononuclear cells, collected after pregnancy. This receptor was obtained from a female donor with multiple sclerosis, enrolled in a pregnancy study. The V and J genes are TRBV6-1 and TRBJ2-3; tentatively, D is TRBD2 (5 bases). The CDR3 loop reads CASRLGVVTDTQYF. The CDR3 nucleotides read TGTGCCAGCAGGTTGGGAGTAGTCACAGATACGCAGTATTTT.